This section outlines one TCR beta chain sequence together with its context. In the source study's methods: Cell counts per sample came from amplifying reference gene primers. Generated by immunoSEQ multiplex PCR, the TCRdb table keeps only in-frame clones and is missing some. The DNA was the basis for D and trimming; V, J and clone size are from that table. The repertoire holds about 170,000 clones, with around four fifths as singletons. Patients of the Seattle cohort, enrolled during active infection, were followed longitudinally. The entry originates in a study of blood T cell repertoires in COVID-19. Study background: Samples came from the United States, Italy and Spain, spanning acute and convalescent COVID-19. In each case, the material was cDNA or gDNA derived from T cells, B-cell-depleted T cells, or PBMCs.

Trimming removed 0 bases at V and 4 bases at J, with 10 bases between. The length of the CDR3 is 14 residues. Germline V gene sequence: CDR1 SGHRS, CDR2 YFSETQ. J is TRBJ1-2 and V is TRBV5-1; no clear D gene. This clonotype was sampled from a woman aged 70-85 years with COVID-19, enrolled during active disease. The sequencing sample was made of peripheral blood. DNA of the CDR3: TGCGCCAGCAGCTTGGACGAGGGAGCCTATGGCTACACCTTC. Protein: CASSLDEGAYGYTF.